The clone carrying this T cell receptor (beta chain) appeared a few times. What it recognizes is unknown. V lost 5 bases, J lost 5 bases, and 15 bases lay in between. Germline V gene sequence: CDR1 MNHNS, CDR2 SASEGT. The CDR3 has 14 amino acids. The assay that was used to sequence DNA from cultured CD4+ T cells was the Oncomine TCR Beta short-read assay. TCRdb fed the PCR reads into MiXCR, producing one record per CDR3 protein. The sample has 20,000 to 25,000 distinct CDR3 sequences; 30% to 35% are singletons. The entry originates in a study of vaccination and CD4 T cells after COVID-19. About the research overall: Six men and four women formed the convalescents, two being Hispanic. Median time from COVID diagnosis to post-COVID sampling was 101 days (35 to 161).

Time point noted: late sampling 161 to 241 days after vaccination in a few convalescent patients. Stated treatment: approximately 11-day PBMC culture with coronavirus spike peptide pools or control peptides (ViraFEST assay). Medium was half-exchanged with fresh IL-2 medium on days 3 and 7. The TCR was taken from a human donor who had recovered from COVID-19. The sequences come from CD4+ T cells from blood, cultured in vitro, collected about 7 months after SARS-CoV-2 vaccination. This chain connects TRBV6-1 to TRBJ1-1; D not certain. This CDR3 is CASSRDLMGTEAFF. CDR3 DNA sequence: TGTGCCAGCAGTCGAGACCTGATGGGGACTGAAGCTTTCTTT.